This T cell receptor beta chain was identified during a study of blood T cell repertoires in COVID-19. Study information: The origin of the acute and convalescent COVID-19 samples was the United States, Italy and Spain.

Libraries were prepared by immunoSEQ multiplex PCR; TCRdb keeps only in-frame clonotypes and omits some of them. The data show 310,000 or so clones, approximately 82% seen once. V dropped 2 bases and J dropped 0 bases, with 7 bases sitting between them. The CDR3 length is 15 residues. The germline V gene encodes CDR1 MNHEY and CDR2 SVGAGI. What was sequenced was peripheral blood. V and J are TRBV6-5 and TRBJ1-4; D gene unclear. This receptor was identified in a woman in her forties or fifties with acute or convalescent COVID-19. The CDR3 sequence: CASSYGTTTNEKLFF. CDR3 coding DNA: TGTGCCAGCAGTTACGGTACAACAACTAATGAAAAACTGTTTTTT.